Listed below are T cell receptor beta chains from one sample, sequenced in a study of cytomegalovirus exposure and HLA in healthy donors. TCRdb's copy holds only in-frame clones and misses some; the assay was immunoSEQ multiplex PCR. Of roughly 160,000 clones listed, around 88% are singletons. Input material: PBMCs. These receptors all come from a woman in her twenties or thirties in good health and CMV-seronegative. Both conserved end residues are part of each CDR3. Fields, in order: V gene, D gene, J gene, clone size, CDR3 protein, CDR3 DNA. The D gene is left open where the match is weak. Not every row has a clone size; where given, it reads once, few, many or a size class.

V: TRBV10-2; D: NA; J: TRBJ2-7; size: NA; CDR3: CASSRSLDSEQYF; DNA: TGCGCCAGCAGCCGGTCACTAGATTCCGAGCAGTACTTC
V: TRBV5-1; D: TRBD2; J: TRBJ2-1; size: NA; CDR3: CASSPGLRRTGLASNEQFF; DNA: TGCGCCAGCAGCCCCGGCCTTAGACGGACGGGACTAGCGAGCAATGAGCAGTTCTTC
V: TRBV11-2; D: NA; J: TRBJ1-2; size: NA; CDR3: CASSTGTRFNYGYTF; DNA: TGTGCCAGCAGCACCGGGACAAGATTTAACTATGGCTACACCTTC
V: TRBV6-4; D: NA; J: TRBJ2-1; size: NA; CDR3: CASRAGIEQFF; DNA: TGTGCCAGCAGGGCGGGAATTGAGCAGTTCTTC
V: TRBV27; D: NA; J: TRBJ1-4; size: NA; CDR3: CASSLLGLGEKLFF; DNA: TGTGCCAGCAGTTTGTTGGGACTTGGAGAAAAACTGTTTTTT
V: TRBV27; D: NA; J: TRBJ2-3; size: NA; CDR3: CASFRGDTQYF; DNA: TGTGCCAGCTTCAGGGGCGATACGCAGTATTTT
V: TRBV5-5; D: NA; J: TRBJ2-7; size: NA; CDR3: CASSLEGEKALGQYF; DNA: TGTGCCAGCAGCTTGGAGGGGGAAAAGGCTCTGGGGCAGTACTTC
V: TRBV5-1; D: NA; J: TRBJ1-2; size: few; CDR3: CASSSSGYYGYTF; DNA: TGCGCCAGCAGCTCCTCCGGGTACTATGGCTACACCTTC
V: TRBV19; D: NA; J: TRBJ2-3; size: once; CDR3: CASSISPGWTDTQYF; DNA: TGTGCCAGTAGTATCAGTCCGGGGTGGACAGATACGCAGTATTTT
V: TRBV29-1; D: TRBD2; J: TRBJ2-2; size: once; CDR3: CSATGTTYTGELFF; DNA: TGCAGCGCGACCGGGACTACATACACCGGGGAGCTGTTTTTT
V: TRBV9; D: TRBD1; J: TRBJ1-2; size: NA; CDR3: CASSVTLEGAAEEGYTF; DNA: TGTGCCAGCAGCGTAACTCTCGAGGGGGCAGCGGAGGAGGGCTACACCTTC
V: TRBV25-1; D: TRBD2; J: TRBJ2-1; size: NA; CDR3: CASSVPAGAYNEQFF; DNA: TGTGCCAGCAGTGTCCCAGCGGGGGCCTACAATGAGCAGTTCTTC
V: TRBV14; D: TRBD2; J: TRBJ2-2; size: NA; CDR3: CASRIGGLNTGELFF; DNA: TGTGCCAGCAGAATCGGGGGGTTGAACACCGGGGAGCTGTTTTTT
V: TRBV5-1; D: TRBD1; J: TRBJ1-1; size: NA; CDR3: CASTRQGARDTEAFF; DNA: TGCGCCAGCACAAGACAGGGGGCTAGAGACACTGAAGCTTTCTTT
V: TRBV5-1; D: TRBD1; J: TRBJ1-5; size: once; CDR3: CASSFSGQEGGWHF; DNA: TGCGCCAGCAGCTTTTCAGGACAGGAGGGTGGTTGGCATTTT
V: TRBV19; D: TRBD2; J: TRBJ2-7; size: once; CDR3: CASHHSGRANEQYF; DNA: TGTGCCAGTCATCATAGCGGGAGGGCGAACGAGCAGTACTTC
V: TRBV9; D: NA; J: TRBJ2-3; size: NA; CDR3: CASSGAPIGTLNTDTQYF; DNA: TGTGCCAGCAGCGGCGCGCCGATCGGGACTCTCAACACAGATACGCAGTATTTT
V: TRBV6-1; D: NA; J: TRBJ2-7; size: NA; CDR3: CASSESGIIYEQYF; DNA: TGTGCCAGCAGTGAATCCGGGATAATTTACGAGCAGTACTTC
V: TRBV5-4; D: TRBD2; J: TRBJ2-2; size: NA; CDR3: CASSLGTSGNTGELFF; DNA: TGTGCCAGCAGCTTGGGGACTAGCGGAAACACCGGGGAGCTGTTTTTT
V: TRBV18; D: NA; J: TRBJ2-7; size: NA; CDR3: CASSPQARSSYEQYF; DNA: TGTGCCAGCTCACCTCAGGCCAGGTCCTCCTACGAGCAGTACTTC
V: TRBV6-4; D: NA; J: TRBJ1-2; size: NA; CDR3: CASSDTTDNYGYTF; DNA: TGTGCCAGCAGTGACACGACAGACAACTATGGCTACACCTTC
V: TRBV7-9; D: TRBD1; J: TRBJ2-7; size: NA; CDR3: CASSLEGTGGFEQYF; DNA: TGTGCCAGCAGCTTAGAAGGGACAGGGGGCTTCGAGCAGTACTTC
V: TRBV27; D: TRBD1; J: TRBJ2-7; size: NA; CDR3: CASGSPGQLSSYEQYF; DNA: TGTGCCAGCGGGAGCCCGGGACAGCTTAGCTCCTACGAGCAGTACTTC
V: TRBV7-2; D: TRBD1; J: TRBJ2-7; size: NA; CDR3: CASSLGQGTSEQYF; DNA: TGTGCCAGCAGCTTAGGACAGGGGACTTCCGAGCAGTACTTC
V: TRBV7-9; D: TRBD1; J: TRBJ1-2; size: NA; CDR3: CTSRGDSSLNYGYTF; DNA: TGTACCAGCAGGGGGGACAGCTCCCTTAACTATGGCTACACCTTC
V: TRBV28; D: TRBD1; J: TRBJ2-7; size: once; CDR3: CASTYGGTGFYEQYF; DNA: TGTGCCAGCACCTATGGAGGGACAGGGTTCTACGAGCAGTACTTC
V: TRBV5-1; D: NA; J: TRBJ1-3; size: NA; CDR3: CASSLEGRTGSGNTIYF; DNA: TGCGCCAGCAGCTTAGAGGGCAGAACAGGGTCTGGAAACACCATATATTTT
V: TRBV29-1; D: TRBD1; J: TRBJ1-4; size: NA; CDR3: CSVARDRGLTNEKLFF; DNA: TGCAGCGTTGCCCGGGACAGGGGGCTCACTAATGAAAAACTGTTTTTT
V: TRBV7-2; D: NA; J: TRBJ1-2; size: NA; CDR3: CASSPAQRGLANYGYTF; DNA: TGTGCCAGCAGCCCAGCACAAAGGGGGTTAGCTAACTATGGCTACACCTTC
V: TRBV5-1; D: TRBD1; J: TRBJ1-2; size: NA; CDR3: CASSLAQGADGYTF; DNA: TGCGCCAGCAGCTTGGCCCAGGGGGCTGATGGCTACACCTTC
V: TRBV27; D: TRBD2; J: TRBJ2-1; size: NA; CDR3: CASSLGTSGYSYNEQFF; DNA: TGTGCCAGCAGTTTAGGAACTAGCGGTTATTCCTACAATGAGCAGTTCTTC
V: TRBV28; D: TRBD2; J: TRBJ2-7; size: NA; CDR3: CASTRGVRDEQYF; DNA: TGTGCCAGCACCCGGGGGGTCCGGGACGAGCAGTACTTC
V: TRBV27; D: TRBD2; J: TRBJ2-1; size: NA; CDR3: CASSGVELAGRLGNEQFF; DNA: TGTGCCAGCAGTGGGGTGGAACTAGCGGGACGTCTAGGCAATGAGCAGTTCTTC
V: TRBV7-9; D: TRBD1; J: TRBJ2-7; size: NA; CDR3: CASSIKTGGGPLYEQYF; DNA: TGTGCCAGCAGCATAAAGACAGGGGGCGGCCCTTTATACGAGCAGTACTTC
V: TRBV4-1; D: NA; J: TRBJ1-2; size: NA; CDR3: CASSQDTGGLLNYGYTF; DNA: TGCGCCAGCAGCCAAGATACGGGAGGCCTGCTTAACTATGGCTACACCTTC
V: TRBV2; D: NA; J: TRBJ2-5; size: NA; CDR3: CASGLTETQYF; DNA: TGTGCCAGCGGGCTCACGGAGACCCAGTACTTC
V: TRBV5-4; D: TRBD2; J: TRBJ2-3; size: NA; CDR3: CASSLGGLAGTDTQYF; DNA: TGTGCCAGCAGCTTGGGCGGACTAGCGGGCACAGATACGCAGTATTTT
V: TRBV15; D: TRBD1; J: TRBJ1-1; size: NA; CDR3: CATSRGSPGTGSAFF; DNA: TGTGCCACCAGCAGAGGTAGTCCCGGGACAGGGAGCGCTTTCTTT